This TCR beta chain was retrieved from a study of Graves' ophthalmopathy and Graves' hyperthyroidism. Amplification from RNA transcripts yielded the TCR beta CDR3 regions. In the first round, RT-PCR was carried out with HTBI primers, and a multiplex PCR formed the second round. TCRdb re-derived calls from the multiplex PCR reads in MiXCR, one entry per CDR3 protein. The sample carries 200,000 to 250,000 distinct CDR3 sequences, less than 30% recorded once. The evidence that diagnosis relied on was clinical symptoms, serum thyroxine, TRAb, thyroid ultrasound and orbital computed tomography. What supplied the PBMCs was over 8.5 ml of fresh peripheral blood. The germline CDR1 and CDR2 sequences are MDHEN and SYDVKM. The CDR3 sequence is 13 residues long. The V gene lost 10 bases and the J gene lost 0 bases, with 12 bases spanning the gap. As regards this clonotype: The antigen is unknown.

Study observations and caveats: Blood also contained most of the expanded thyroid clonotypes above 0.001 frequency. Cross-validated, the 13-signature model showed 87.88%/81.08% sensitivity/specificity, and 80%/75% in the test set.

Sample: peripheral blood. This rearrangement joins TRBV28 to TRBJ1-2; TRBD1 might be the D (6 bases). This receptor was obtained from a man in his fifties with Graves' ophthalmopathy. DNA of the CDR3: TGTGCCACCATGAGGACAGCTAACTATGGCTACACCTTC. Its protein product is CATMRTANYGYTF.